These 30 T cell receptor beta chains were sequenced from one sample in a study of blood T cell repertoires in COVID-19. TCRdb's copy holds only in-frame clones and misses some; the assay was immunoSEQ multiplex PCR. Of about 130,000 clones listed, about 79% were seen once; the top ten hold about 40%. The sequenced sample consisted of peripheral blood. The origin of the receptors is a man between 35 and 55 years old with active or convalescent COVID-19.

J is TRBJ1-1 and V is TRBV7-9; D remains unclear. Germline-derived CDR1 and CDR2 are SEHNR and FQNEAQ (reference sequence). Trimming removed 5 bases from V and 1 base from J, with 14 bases in between. The CDR3 runs 15 residues. The CDR3: CASSPNDGKNTEAFF. The DNA for the CDR3 is TGTGCCAGCAGCCCGAACGACGGGAAGAACACTGAAGCTTTCTTT.

The V and J genes are TRBV28 and TRBJ1-5, with D perhaps TRBD1 (5 bases). V was shortened by 10 bases and J by 0 bases, with 16 bases between the two germline ends. This CDR3 contains 15 residues. Looked up from germline, CDR1 is MDHEN and CDR2 is SYDVKM. Written as DNA, the CDR3 is TGTGCCATTTGGGGAGGGGAGGGTAGCAATCAGCCCCAGCATTTT. Its protein is CAIWGGEGSNQPQHF.

The genes are TRBV7-9 and TRBJ1-6; 11 bases map to TRBD1. Germline V gives CDR1 SEHNR, CDR2 FQNEAQ (reference sequence). The CDR3 spans 18 residues. The junction had 9 bases not matched to a gene; V was cut back by 5 bases and J by 3 bases. The CDR3 loop is CASSPDRGPPYYNSPLHF. For the CDR3, the DNA is TGTGCCAGCAGCCCGGACAGGGGGCCCCCCTACTATAATTCACCCCTCCACTTT.

This sequence joins TRBV14 and TRBJ1-2; D gene ambiguous. CDR1 and CDR2 from the germline V gene are SGHDN and FVKESK. The CDR3 consists of 12 residues. V dropped 1 base and J dropped 4 bases, with 4 bases sitting between them. The CDR3: CASSQGPYGYTF. DNA of the CDR3: TGTGCCAGCAGCCAAGGGCCCTATGGCTACACCTTC. The entire variable domain, with the rest obtained from reference TRBV14 and TRBJ1-2, is as follows: EAGVTQFPSHSVIEKGQTVTLRCDPISGHDNLYWYRRVMGKEIKFLLHFVKESKQDESGMPNNRFLAERTGGTYSTLKVQPAELEDSGVYFCASSQGPYGYTFGSGTRLTVV.

CDR3 loop: CASSLVGRAGANVLTF. CDR3 bases: TGTGCCAGCAGCTTAGTCGGTCGGGCTGGGGCCAACGTCCTGACTTTC. The chain uses TRBV7-2 and TRBJ2-6; D is unresolved. Trimming removed 1 base at V and 2 bases at J, with 9 bases between. This CDR3 has 16 amino acids. The germline gives CDR1 SGHTA, CDR2 FQGNSA.

The chain carries TRBV5-1 and TRBJ2-7; D may be TRBD2 (6 bases). Germline values: CDR1 SGHRS, CDR2 YFSETQ. The CDR3 consists of 13 residues. The V end was cut by 2 bases, the J end by 4 bases, with 10 bases between. The CDR3 here is CASSFGTLYEQYF. CDR3 in DNA: TGCGCCAGCAGCTTCGGGACTTTATACGAGCAGTACTTC. Full variable domain (missing parts from reference TRBV5-1 and TRBJ2-7): KAGVTQTPRYLIKTRGQQVTLSCSPISGHRSVSWYQQTPGQGLQFLFEYFSETQRNKGNFPGRFSGRQFSNSRSEMNVSTLELGDSALYLCASSFGTLYEQYFGPGTRLTVT.

The rearrangement joins TRBV19 to TRBJ1-1; 7 nucleotides line up with TRBD1. CDR1 is LNHDA, CDR2 SQIVND, per germline (reference sequence). J was trimmed by 6 bases and V by 7 bases; bases with no gene match: 8. The CDR3 consists of 13 residues. The CDR3 is CASNPDGTAEAFF. In DNA, the CDR3 is TGTGCCAGTAACCCAGACGGGACAGCTGAAGCTTTCTTT.

V usage is TRBV7-3 and J usage is TRBJ1-1, with D tentatively TRBD1 (6 bases). CDR3 length: 14 amino acids. V was clipped by 5 bases and J by 0 bases, with 10 bases between them. CDR1 and CDR2 from the germline V gene are SGHTA and FQGTGA. CDR3: CASSQGTVNTEAFF. In DNA, the CDR3 is TGTGCCAGCAGCCAGGGGACGGTGAACACTGAAGCTTTCTTT.

The chain is built from TRBV20-1 and TRBJ1-1; TRBD1 matches at 7 bases. Germline V gives CDR1 DFQATT, CDR2 SNEGSKA (reference sequence). The CDR3 contains 10 residues. The CDR3 region is CTAGGTEAFF. CDR3 bases: TGCACTGCAGGGGGCACTGAAGCTTTCTTT.

This chain uses TRBV15 with TRBJ1-1; D is ambiguous. This CDR3 spans 13 amino acids. The germline V and J ends were trimmed by 5 bases and 5 bases, with 12 bases remaining between them. Germline-derived CDR1 and CDR2 are LNHNV and YYDKDF (reference sequence). Here the CDR3 reads CATSSQKTTEAFF. CDR3 coding DNA: TGTGCCACCAGCTCTCAGAAGACTACTGAAGCTTTCTTT.

This chain uses TRBV24-1 with TRBJ2-1; TRBD1 is a possible D gene (6 bases). Germline V lookup: CDR1 KGHDR, CDR2 SFDVKD. The CDR3 consists of 17 residues. Trimming stripped 2 bases from V and 6 bases from J, with 19 bases between. The chain's CDR3 is CATSDSLERGIRNEQFF. Here the CDR3 DNA reads TGTGCCACCAGTGATTCCCTAGAGAGGGGGATCCGCAATGAGCAGTTCTTC.

In its sample, this clone was seen a few times. The genes are TRBV19 and TRBJ2-7; 8 positions agree with TRBD1. Losses at the gene ends were 8 bases for V and 3 bases for J; bases not matched to a gene: 3. The CDR3 runs to 12 residues. Per germline, CDR1 LNHDA and CDR2 SQIVND (reference sequence). Written as DNA, the CDR3 is TGTGCCAGTGAGGACAGGGACTACGAGCAGTACTTC. Its protein is CASEDRDYEQYF.

This clone showed up just once. CDR3 DNA sequence: TGTGCCAGTAGTATGGGGGCAGAGCGTAACACTGAAGCTTTCTTT. It encodes CASSMGAERNTEAFF. V usage is TRBV19 and J usage is TRBJ1-1; tentatively, D is TRBD1 (6 bases). Trimming removed 3 bases from V and 2 bases from J, with 13 bases in between. This CDR3 contains 15 residues. The germline CDR1 and CDR2 sequences are LNHDA and SQIVND (reference sequence).

V is TRBV6-5 and J is TRBJ2-1, with 8 nucleotides matching TRBD1. J lost 5 bases, V lost 4 bases, and 4 bases had no gene match. Germline V gene data show CDR1 as MNHEY and CDR2 as SVGAGI. The CDR3 covers 14 residues. CDR3 DNA: TGTGCCAGCAGTTTCCCGGACAGGGACAATGAGCAGTTCTTC. Translated, it gives CASSFPDRDNEQFF.

The rearrangement links TRBV6-5 to TRBJ1-5; 8 nucleotides line up with TRBD1. The CDR3 has 15 residues. Germline loops: CDR1 MNHEY, CDR2 SVGAGI. Trimming cost V 8 bases and J 6 bases; bases outside gene matches: 12. CDR3 nucleotides: TGTGCCAGCGCTTCCTTGACAGGGGCGGGTCAGCCCCAGCATTTT. Protein sequence: CASASLTGAGQPQHF.

The chain employs TRBV28 and TRBJ1-1; 9 nucleotides match TRBD1. V gave up 4 bases and J gave up 6 bases; unmatched junction bases: 3. The germline CDR1 and CDR2 sequences are MDHEN and SYDVKM. This CDR3 has 13 residues. The CDR3 reads CASSSGQGSEAFF. Written as DNA, the CDR3 is TGTGCCAGCAGTTCGGGACAGGGCTCTGAAGCTTTCTTT.

This clone was seen a few times. This chain joins TRBV5-1 and TRBJ2-7, with TRBD1 matching over 8 bases. CDR1 SGHRS and CDR2 YFSETQ come from the germline V gene. Germline trimming cut 1 base from V and 7 bases from J; bases unmatched to any gene: 10. The CDR3 contains 15 residues. The DNA for the CDR3 is TGCGCCAGCAGCTTGCTGACAGGGGATGTTCGGGAGCAGTACTTC. Translating it yields CASSLLTGDVREQYF. The variable domain in full, with the rest retrieved from reference TRBV5-1 and TRBJ2-7, is KAGVTQTPRYLIKTRGQQVTLSCSPISGHRSVSWYQQTPGQGLQFLFEYFSETQRNKGNFPGRFSGRQFSNSRSEMNVSTLELGDSALYLCASSLLTGDVREQYFGPGTRLTVT.

This chain uses TRBV28 with TRBJ1-5; D uncertain. The V and J ends lost 8 bases and 2 bases respectively, with 7 bases between them. Germline assignment: CDR1 MDHEN and CDR2 SYDVKM. CDR3 length equals 12 residues. The CDR3 DNA is TGTGCCAGCCAGACTGGCAATCAGCCCCAGCATTTT. This encodes CASQTGNQPQHF.

The chain is built from TRBV27 and TRBJ2-3; D is unresolved. The length of the CDR3 is 16 residues. CDR1 MNHEY and CDR2 SMNVEV come from the germline V gene (reference sequence). Between the trimmed V and J ends, which lost 3 bases and 0 bases, there was a span of 13 bases. For the CDR3, the DNA is TGTGCCAGCAGTTTTGCAGTTGGTCTTAGCACAGATACGCAGTATTTT. This translates into CASSFAVGLSTDTQYF.

The V call is TRBV27, the J call TRBJ2-7, with 7 bases fitting TRBD1. Trimming cost V 6 bases and J 0 bases; bases outside gene matches: 5. The CDR3 contains 14 residues. CDR1 is MNHEY, CDR2 SMNVEV, per germline (reference sequence). The CDR3 loop is CASSLTGSSYEQYF. The CDR3, as DNA: TGTGCCAGCAGCCTGACAGGGAGCTCCTACGAGCAGTACTTC.

This chain uses TRBV15 with TRBJ2-6; D is uncertain. This CDR3 comprises 17 residues. The germline V gene has CDR1 LNHNV and CDR2 YYDKDF (reference sequence). The ends were cut back, 0 bases at V and 2 bases at J, with 11 bases in the middle. The CDR3 DNA reads as TGTGCCACCAGCAGAGATAAAGGAGTACCTGGGGCCAACGTCCTGACTTTC. It specifies CATSRDKGVPGANVLTF.

The V gene is TRBV12-2, the J gene TRBJ2-1; the listed D gene, TRBD2, was not tested against the DNA. TRBV12-2 is described as a pseudogene. CDR3 length: 20 residues. CDR3 protein: CASRLAGGNSGRVPGNEQFF. For the CDR3, the DNA is TGTGCAAGTCGCTTAGCGGGTGGGAATAGCGGGAGGGTTCCGGGGAATGAGCAGTTCTTC.

The rearrangement joins TRBV28 to TRBJ2-7, with 7 bases aligning to TRBD2. CDR1 is MDHEN and CDR2 is SYDVKM in the germline V gene. The CDR3 is 14 amino acids. With V trimmed by 5 bases and J by 5 bases, 9 bases remained unmatched. The CDR3 protein is CASSVPQGRDEQYF. The CDR3 bases are TGTGCCAGCAGTGTCCCCCAAGGGAGGGACGAGCAGTACTTC.

V gene TRBV11-3 combines with J gene TRBJ1-1; 9 bases map to TRBD1. This CDR3 has 14 residues. CDR1 and CDR2 from the germline V gene are SGHNT and YENEEA. Trimming removed 6 bases from V and 12 bases from J; junction bases left unmatched: 14. CDR3 sequence: CASRDITGGAAPFF. CDR3 sequence (DNA): TGTGCCAGCAGGGATATTACAGGGGGCGCGGCTCCTTTCTTT. The full variable domain, its missing parts supplied by reference TRBV11-3 and TRBJ1-1, is EAGVVQSPRYKIIEKKQPVAFWCNPISGHNTLYWYLQNLGQGPELLIRYENEEAVDDSQLPKDRFSAERLKGVDSTLKIQPAELGDSAVYLCASRDITGGAAPFFGQGTRLTVV.

The CDR3, as DNA: TGTGCCATGCGACCTGGACAGGGGGCACCTGAAGCTTTCTTT. Amino acid sequence: CAMRPGQGAPEAFF. The chain combines TRBV10-3 with TRBJ1-1; 11 bases match TRBD1. CDR3 length: 14 amino acids. J gave up 6 bases and V 9 bases, and 9 bases lay outside the gene matches. Germline loops: CDR1 ENHRY, CDR2 SYGVKD.

This clone was observed a few times. The chain uses TRBV27 and TRBJ1-5; 9 bases fit TRBD1. The CDR3 loop spans 14 amino acids. V shed 6 bases, J shed 4 bases, and the junction held 4 bases outside the gene matches. CDR1 and CDR2 from the germline V gene are MNHEY and SMNVEV (reference sequence). CDR3 amino acids: CASSRDRANQPQHF. In DNA, the CDR3 is TGTGCCAGCAGCCGGGACAGGGCTAATCAGCCCCAGCATTTT.

The chain couples TRBV30 to TRBJ1-5, with a tentative D call TRBD1 (6 bases). The CDR3 has 12 amino acids. V lost 5 bases and J 6 bases, leaving 11 bases between the germline ends. Germline values: CDR1 GTSNPN, CDR2 SVGIG (reference sequence). CDR3: CAWQGPGQPQHF. The CDR3 bases are TGTGCCTGGCAGGGGCCGGGTCAGCCCCAGCATTTT.

The chain employs TRBV15 and TRBJ1-5; TRBD1 matches at 8 bases. Per germline, CDR1 LNHNV and CDR2 YYDKDF (reference sequence). This CDR3 spans 15 amino acids. J was trimmed by 9 bases and V by 3 bases; bases with no gene match: 10. This CDR3 is CATSSVTGGGRPQHF. The CDR3 DNA follows: TGTGCCACCAGCAGTGTTACAGGGGGTGGAAGGCCCCAGCATTTT.

V gene TRBV4-1 combines with J gene TRBJ1-2; D is unresolved. V was clipped by 1 base and J by 0 bases, with 12 bases between them. This CDR3 region has 16 residues. The germline V gene has CDR1 MGHRA and CDR2 YSYEKL. CDR3 sequence (DNA): TGCGCCAGCAGCCAAGGAGGCGGAAGTTCTAACTATGGCTACACCTTC. Translation gives CASSQGGGSSNYGYTF.

This chain uses TRBV19 with TRBJ1-6, with TRBD1 identical over 8 bases. The CDR3 has 13 amino acids. The germline V gene encodes CDR1 LNHDA and CDR2 SQIVND (reference sequence). The trim removed 8 bases at V and 8 bases at J, leaving 5 bases unmatched. This chain's CDR3 is CASGQGGDSPLHF. CDR3 DNA sequence: TGTGCCAGTGGACAGGGTGGGGATTCACCCCTCCACTTT.